A selection of T cell receptor beta chains follows, all from one sample in a study of blood T cell repertoires in COVID-19. The table came from immunoSEQ multiplex PCR; TCRdb's copy has only in-frame clones and leaves some out. The repertoire holds over 75,000 clones, with around three quarters as singletons. Source material: peripheral blood. The source is a woman between 70 and 85 years old with acute or convalescent COVID-19. Each CDR3 is given with its conserved first and last residue. The order of the fields is D gene, V gene, J gene, CDR3 DNA, CDR3 protein. The D gene is left open where the match is weak.

>TRBD1|TRBV5-1|TRBJ2-2
TGCGCCAGCGGGGACAGGGGGCTCACCGGGGAGCTGTTTTTT
CASGDRGLTGELFF
>NA|TRBV27|TRBJ1-4
TGTGCCAGCAGTTTAAGCTGGAATGAAAAACTGTTTTTT
CASSLSWNEKLFF
>TRBD1|TRBV6-6|TRBJ2-7
TGTGCCAGCAGTCCGGGACAGGGGATTCGCGAGCAGTACTTC
CASSPGQGIREQYF
>NA|TRBV27|TRBJ2-1
TGTGCCAGCAGTGGGCCATACAATGAGCAGTTCTTC
CASSGPYNEQFF
>TRBD1|TRBV28|TRBJ2-7
TGTGCCAGCAGCCTCTTGGGCAGGGGGTTTTACGAGCAGTACTTC
CASSLLGRGFYEQYF
>NA|TRBV3-1/TRBV3-2|TRBJ1-1
TGTGCCAGCAGCCTCGGATCCGGAGGAGCTTTCTTT
CASSLGSGGAFF
>NA|TRBV4-2|TRBJ1-2
TGTGCCAGCAGCCCCCCAGACAGACGCGGCTACACCTTC
CASSPPDRRGYTF
>NA|TRBV2|TRBJ1-4
TGTGCCAGCAGATACGGTAGAGGGGAAAAACTGTTTTTT
CASRYGRGEKLFF
>NA|TRBV12-3/TRBV12-4|TRBJ2-7
TGTGCCAGCAGCTCAAAGCCCTACGAGCAGTACTTC
CASSSKPYEQYF
>NA|TRBV28|TRBJ1-1
TGTGCCAGCAGTCCTACGGCGGGACTTGCAAAAGCTTTCTTT
CASSPTAGLAKAFF
>NA|TRBV7-6|TRBJ1-6
TGTGCCAGCAGCTTAGCAACAGCCTTTGGTTCACCCCTCCACTTT
CASSLATAFGSPLHF
>TRBD1|TRBV27|TRBJ1-1
TGTGCCAGCAGCCGACAGGGGTTTAACACTGAAGCTTTCTTT
CASSRQGFNTEAFF
>NA|TRBV3-1/TRBV3-2|TRBJ1-4
TGTGCCAGCAGCCAAGGCGGAGGAGGCGAAAAACTGTTTTTT
CASSQGGGGEKLFF
>TRBD1|TRBV5-6|TRBJ1-1
TGTGCCAGCAGCCGACAGGGATTAACCACTGAAGCTTTCTTT
CASSRQGLTTEAFF
>TRBD1|TRBV4-3|TRBJ1-1
TGCGCCAGCAGCCAAGATTTTGCGGTAGGACAGGCTCTTTACACTGAAGCTTTCTTT
CASSQDFAVGQALYTEAFF